The present T cell receptor (beta chain) was sequenced within a study of cytomegalovirus exposure and HLA in healthy donors. Whole-study results and caveats: Later analysis placed DRB1 highest and HLA-C lowest in TCR association rates, which differed by HLA locus. Researchers reported from a later analysis that most CMV-associated TCR beta chains appeared HLA-restricted. About 87% or about 30% of the time was how often most TCR beta V segments were productive, according to an earlier analysis. A missense variant in DCLRE1C was later tied to TCR beta V- and J-gene trimming.

PCR employed 60 Vbeta and 13 Jbeta primers. Clones were sequenced by immunoSEQ multiplex PCR, and TCRdb holds only the in-frame ones, with some missing. This table holds about 150,000 clones, 66% found once. Within the sample, this clone is medium-sized. Its antigen is unidentified. Trimming removed 7 bases from V and 4 bases from J; junction bases left unmatched: 7. This CDR3 comprises 14 residues. Looked up from germline, CDR1 is LNHDA and CDR2 is SQIVND (reference sequence). Sequences were obtained from PBMCs. The chain links TRBV19 to TRBJ2-1; 7 nucleotides line up with TRBD2. The sequence derives from a human donor in good health. The CDR3 DNA sequence: TGTGCCAGTAACCAAGGGGAGGGGTACAATGAGCAGTTCTTC. It is translated as CASNQGEGYNEQFF.